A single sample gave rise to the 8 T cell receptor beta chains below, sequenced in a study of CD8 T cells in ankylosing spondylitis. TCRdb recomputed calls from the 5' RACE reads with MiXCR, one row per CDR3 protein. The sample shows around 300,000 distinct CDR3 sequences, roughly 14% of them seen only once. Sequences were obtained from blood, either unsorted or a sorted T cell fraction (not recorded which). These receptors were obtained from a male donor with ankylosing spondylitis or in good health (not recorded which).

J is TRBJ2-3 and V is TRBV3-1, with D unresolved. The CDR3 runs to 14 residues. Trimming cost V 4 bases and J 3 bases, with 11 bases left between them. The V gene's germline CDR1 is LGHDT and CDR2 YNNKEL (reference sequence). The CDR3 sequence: CASSPVRVTDTQYF. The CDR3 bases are TGTGCCAGCAGCCCAGTGAGAGTTACAGATACGCAGTATTTT.

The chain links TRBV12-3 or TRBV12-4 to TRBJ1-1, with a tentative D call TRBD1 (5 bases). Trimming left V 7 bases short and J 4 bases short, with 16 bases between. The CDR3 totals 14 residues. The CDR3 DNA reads TGTGCCAGCACCCCTACGGGGGAAGGCACTGAAGCTTTCTTT. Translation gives CASTPTGEGTEAFF.

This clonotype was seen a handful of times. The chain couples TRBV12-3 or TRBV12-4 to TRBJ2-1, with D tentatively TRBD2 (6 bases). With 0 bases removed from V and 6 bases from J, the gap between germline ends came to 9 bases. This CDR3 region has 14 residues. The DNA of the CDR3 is TGTGCCAGCAGTTTAGCGGCGGGACTCAATGAGCAGTTCTTC. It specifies CASSLAAGLNEQFF.

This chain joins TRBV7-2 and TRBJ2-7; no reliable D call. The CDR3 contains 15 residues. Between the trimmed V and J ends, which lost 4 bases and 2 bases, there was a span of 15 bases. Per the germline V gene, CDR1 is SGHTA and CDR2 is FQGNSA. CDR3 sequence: CASSSSLAETYEQYF. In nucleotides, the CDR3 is TGTGCCAGCAGCTCCTCTCTGGCGGAGACCTACGAGCAGTACTTC. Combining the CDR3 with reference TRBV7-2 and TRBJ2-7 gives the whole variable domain GAGVSQSPSNKVTEKGKDVELRCDPISGHTALYWYRQSLGQGLEFLIYFQGNSAPDKSGLPSDRFSAERTGGSVSTLTIQRTQQEDSAVYLCASSSSLAETYEQYFGPGTRLTVT.

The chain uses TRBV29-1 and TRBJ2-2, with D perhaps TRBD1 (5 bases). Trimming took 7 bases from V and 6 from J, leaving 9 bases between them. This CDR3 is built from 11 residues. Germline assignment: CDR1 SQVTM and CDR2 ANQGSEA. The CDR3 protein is CSAQDPGELFF. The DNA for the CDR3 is TGCAGCGCACAGGATCCCGGGGAGCTGTTTTTT.

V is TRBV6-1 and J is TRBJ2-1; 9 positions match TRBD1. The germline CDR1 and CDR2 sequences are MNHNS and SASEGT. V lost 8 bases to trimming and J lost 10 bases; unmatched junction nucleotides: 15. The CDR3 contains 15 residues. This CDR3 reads CASRSAGTGIWEQFF. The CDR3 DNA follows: TGTGCCAGCCGATCGGCCGGGACAGGGATTTGGGAGCAGTTCTTC.

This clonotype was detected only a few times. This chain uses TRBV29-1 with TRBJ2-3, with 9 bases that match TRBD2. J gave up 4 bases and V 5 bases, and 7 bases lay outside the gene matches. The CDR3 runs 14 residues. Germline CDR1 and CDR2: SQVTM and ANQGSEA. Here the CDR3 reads CSVLIAGVSDTQYF. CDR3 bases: TGCAGCGTTCTTATAGCGGGAGTATCAGATACGCAGTATTTT.

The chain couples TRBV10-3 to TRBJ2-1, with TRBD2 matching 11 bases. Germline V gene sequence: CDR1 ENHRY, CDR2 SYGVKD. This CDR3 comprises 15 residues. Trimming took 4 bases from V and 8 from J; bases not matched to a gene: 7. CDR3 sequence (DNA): TGTGCCATCAGTGGGGGACTAGCGGTAGCCGATGAGCAGTTCTTC. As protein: CAISGGLAVADEQFF.